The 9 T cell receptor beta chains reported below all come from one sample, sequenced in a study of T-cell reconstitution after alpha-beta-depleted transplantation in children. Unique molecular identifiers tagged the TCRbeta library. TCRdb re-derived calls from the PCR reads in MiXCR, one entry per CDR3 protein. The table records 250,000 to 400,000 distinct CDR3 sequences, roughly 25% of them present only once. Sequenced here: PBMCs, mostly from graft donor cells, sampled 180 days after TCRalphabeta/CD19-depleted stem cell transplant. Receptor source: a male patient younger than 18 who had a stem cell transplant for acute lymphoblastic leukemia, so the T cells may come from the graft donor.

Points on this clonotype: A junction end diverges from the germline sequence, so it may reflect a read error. In DNA form, the CDR3 reads TGTGCCAGCAGTGCCCTAGCGGCAGTCCCTCCTCAACAAGAGACCCAGCACTTC. Encoded protein: CASSALAAVPPQQETQHF. J is TRBJ2-5 and V is TRBV27; 7 bases fit TRBD2. CDR3 length: 18 amino acids. The V gene's germline CDR1 is MNHEY and CDR2 SMNVEV (reference sequence).

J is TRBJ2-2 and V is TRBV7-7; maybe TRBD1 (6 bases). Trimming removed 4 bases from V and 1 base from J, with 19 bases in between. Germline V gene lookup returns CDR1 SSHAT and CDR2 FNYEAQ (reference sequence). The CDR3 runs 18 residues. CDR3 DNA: TGTGCCAGCAGCTCGCGGCCCTCAAGGACAGTGAACACCGGGGAGCTGTTTTTT. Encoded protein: CASSSRPSRTVNTGELFF.

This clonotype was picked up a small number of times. CDR3 sequence (DNA): TGCAGTGCTAGAGAGGGGGGAGGGAAAGCTTTCTTT. It encodes CSAREGGGKAFF. The chain recombines TRBV20-1 with TRBJ1-1; D might be TRBD1 (5 bases). This CDR3 is 12 amino acids long. With 0 bases removed from V and 9 bases from J, the gap between germline ends came to 11 bases. Per germline, CDR1 DFQATT and CDR2 SNEGSKA (reference sequence).

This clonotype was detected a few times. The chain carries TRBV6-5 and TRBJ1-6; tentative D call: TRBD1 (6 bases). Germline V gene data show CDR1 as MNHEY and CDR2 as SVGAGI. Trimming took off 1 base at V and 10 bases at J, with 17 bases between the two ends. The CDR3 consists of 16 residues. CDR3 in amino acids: CASSYFLSGDRSPLHF. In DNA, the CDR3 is TGTGCCAGCAGTTACTTTCTATCAGGGGATAGGTCACCCCTCCACTTT.

CDR3 sequence: CASSQDEEKLFF. For the CDR3, the DNA is TGTGCCAGCAGCCAAGACGAGGAAAAACTGTTTTTT. The chain couples TRBV3-1 to TRBJ1-4; D remains ambiguous. Germline V gene lookup returns CDR1 LGHDT and CDR2 YNNKEL (reference sequence). The V gene lost 0 bases and the J gene lost 8 bases, with 4 bases spanning the gap. This CDR3 has 12 amino acids.

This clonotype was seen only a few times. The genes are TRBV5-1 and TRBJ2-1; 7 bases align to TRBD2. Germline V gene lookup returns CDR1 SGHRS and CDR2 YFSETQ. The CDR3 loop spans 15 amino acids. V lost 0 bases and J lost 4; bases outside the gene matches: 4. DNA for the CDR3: TGCGCCAGCAGCTTGGTGGGGGGGACTTACAATGAGCAGTTCTTC. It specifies CASSLVGGTYNEQFF.

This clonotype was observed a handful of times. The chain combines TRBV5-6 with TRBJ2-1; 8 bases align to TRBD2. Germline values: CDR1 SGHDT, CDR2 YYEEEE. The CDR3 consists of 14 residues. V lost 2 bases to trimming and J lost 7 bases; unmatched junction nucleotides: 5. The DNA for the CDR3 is TGTGCCAGCAGCTTCGAGCGGGAGTCGAATGAGCAGTTCTTC. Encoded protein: CASSFERESNEQFF.

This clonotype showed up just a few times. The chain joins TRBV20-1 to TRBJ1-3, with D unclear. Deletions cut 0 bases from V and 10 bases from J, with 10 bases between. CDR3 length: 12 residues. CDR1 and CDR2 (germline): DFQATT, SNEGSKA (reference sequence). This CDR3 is CSARDRGGTIYF. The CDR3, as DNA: TGCAGTGCTAGAGATCGCGGAGGTACCATATATTTT.

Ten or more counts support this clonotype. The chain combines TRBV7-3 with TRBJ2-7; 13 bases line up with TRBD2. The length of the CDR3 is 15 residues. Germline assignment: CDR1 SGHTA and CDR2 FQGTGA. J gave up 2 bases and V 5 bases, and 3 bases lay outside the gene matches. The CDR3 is CASSLGLAGPYEQYF. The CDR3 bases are TGTGCCAGCAGCCTGGGACTAGCGGGGCCCTACGAGCAGTACTTC. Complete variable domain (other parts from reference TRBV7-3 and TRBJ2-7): GAGVSQTPSNKVTEKGKYVELRCDPISGHTALYWYRQSLGQGPEFLIYFQGTGAADDSGLPNDRFFAVRPEGSVSTLKIQRTERGDSAVYLCASSLGLAGPYEQYFGPGTRLTVT.